The next 21 T cell receptor beta chains were all read from a single sample in a study of CD4 T cells in relation to SARS-CoV-2 and coronaviruses. The repertoire was sequenced with immunoSEQ multiplex PCR; TCRdb's copy has only in-frame clones and lacks some. The sample holds 15,000 to 17,000 clones, roughly 80% seen once. These receptors are not linked to any known antigen. Unexposed donor CD4+ T cells date from about 2011-2018, before the COVID-19 pandemic. The cells were cultured for under 13 days before CD4+ T cells were isolated. Sequences were obtained from CD4+ T cells from PBMCs, cultured in vitro. Every receptor here comes from a human donor in good health.

The chain couples TRBV10-1 to TRBJ1-3, with D unresolved. The CDR3 contains 15 residues. In germline, CDR1 is WNHNN, CDR2 SYGVQD (reference sequence). Trimming shortened V by 3 bases and J by 0 bases, and 9 bases separated the two germline ends. The CDR3 loop reads CASSESANSGNTIYF. The DNA of the CDR3 is TGCGCCAGCAGTGAATCAGCCAACTCTGGAAACACCATATATTTT.

The chain is built from TRBV3-1 (or the pseudogene TRBV3-2) and TRBJ2-3; the D gene could be TRBD1 or TRBD2 (6 bases each). This CDR3 region has 15 residues. Germline lookup yields CDR1 LGHDT and CDR2 YNNKEL (reference sequence). Deletions cut 1 base from V and 2 bases from J, with 10 bases between. The CDR3: CASSQGGAFTDTQYF. The DNA for the CDR3 is TGTGCCAGCAGCCAAGGGGGGGCGTTCACAGATACGCAGTATTTT.

This chain connects TRBV20-1 to TRBJ2-7, with a possible D match to TRBD1 (6 bases). Deletions cut 3 bases from V and 2 bases from J, with 8 bases between. Per the germline V gene, CDR1 is DFQATT and CDR2 is SNEGSKA (reference sequence). This CDR3 is built from 12 residues. The DNA for the CDR3 is TGCAGTGCTAGTCAGGGGACCTACGAGCAGTACTTC. As protein: CSASQGTYEQYF.

This chain links TRBV5-4 with TRBJ2-5; 9 bases align to TRBD1. The CDR3 is 16 residues long. V lost 3 bases, J lost 5 bases, and 11 bases stayed unmatched. CDR1 and CDR2 from the germline V gene are SGHNT and YYREEE (reference sequence). The CDR3 sequence: CASSSPGQGPGETQYF. The DNA for the CDR3 is TGTGCCAGCAGCTCACCGGGACAGGGCCCCGGGGAGACCCAGTACTTC.

The J gene is TRBJ1-4, the V gene TRBV27, with 8 bases aligning to TRBD1. Germline CDR1 MNHEY, CDR2 SMNVEV (reference sequence). The V gene end was trimmed by 6 bases and the J gene end by 0 bases; junction bases not matched to a gene: 12. This CDR3 spans 18 amino acids. CDR3 sequence (DNA): TGTGCCAGCAGACAAAGACAGGGGACTCTGGCAACTAATGAAAAACTGTTTTTT. Its protein is CASRQRQGTLATNEKLFF.

The J gene is TRBJ2-2, the V gene TRBV19; 10 bases line up with TRBD2. Per germline, CDR1 LNHDA and CDR2 SQIVND (reference sequence). V dropped 2 bases and J dropped 7; count of bases not matched to a gene: 7. The CDR3 contains 16 residues. CDR3 protein: CASSILSGRAGGELFF. The CDR3 region has the DNA TGTGCCAGTAGTATATTGAGCGGGAGGGCCGGCGGGGAGCTGTTTTTT.

The chain carries TRBV9 and TRBJ2-1; D might be TRBD2 (5 bases). The germline gives CDR1 SGDLS, CDR2 YYNGEE. CDR3 size: 13 residues. Trimming shortened V by 4 bases and J by 8 bases, and 13 bases separated the two germline ends. The CDR3 sequence is CASSSFSGHEQFF. The CDR3 region has the DNA TGTGCCAGCAGCTCCTTCAGCGGTCATGAGCAGTTCTTC.

The V and J genes are TRBV5-1 and TRBJ1-5; 10 bases match TRBD1. The CDR3 runs 14 residues. The V gene end was trimmed by 5 bases and the J gene end by 5 bases; junction bases not matched to a gene: 4. Looked up from germline, CDR1 is SGHRS and CDR2 is YFSETQ. CDR3 sequence (DNA): TGCGCCAGCAGTACCGGGACAGGGGATCAGCCCCAGCATTTT. Amino acids: CASSTGTGDQPQHF.

The chain combines TRBV5-5 with TRBJ1-1, with 8 bases matching TRBD1. This CDR3 is built from 13 residues. The J segment lost 5 bases and the V segment lost 6 bases, leaving 6 bases of the junction unmatched. Germline-derived CDR1 and CDR2 are SGHKS and YYEKEE (reference sequence). The CDR3 nucleotides read TGTGCCAGCACGACAGGGGATGGGACTGAAGCTTTCTTT. Its protein product is CASTTGDGTEAFF.

The gene calls are TRBV5-1 and TRBJ2-3, with TRBD1 as a possible D gene (5 bases). The germline V and J ends were trimmed by 2 bases and 1 base, with 5 bases remaining between them. The CDR3 totals 13 residues. Germline assignment: CDR1 SGHRS and CDR2 YFSETQ. The CDR3 here is CASSLQGTDTQYF. CDR3 sequence (DNA): TGCGCCAGCAGCTTACAGGGCACAGATACGCAGTATTTT.

The J gene is TRBJ2-1, the V gene TRBV7-9; 12 bases fit TRBD2. Per the germline V gene, CDR1 is SEHNR and CDR2 is FQNEAQ (reference sequence). The CDR3 is 16 residues long. V trimming: 5 bases; J trimming: 1 base; junction bases outside the gene matches: 3. CDR3 nucleotide sequence: TGTGCCAGCAGCGGACTAGCGGGAACTTCCTACAATGAGCAGTTCTTC. Protein product: CASSGLAGTSYNEQFF.

This rearrangement joins TRBV3-1 (or the pseudogene TRBV3-2) to TRBJ1-2; D not certain. The CDR3 extends over 14 amino acids. CDR1 and CDR2 from the germline V gene are LGHDT and YNNKEL (reference sequence). V dropped 2 bases and J dropped 5 bases, with 12 bases sitting between them. The CDR3 region has the DNA TGTGCCAGCAGCCAACTCGGTATTGGGTATGGCTACACCTTC. Protein product: CASSQLGIGYGYTF.

The chain employs TRBV6-6 and TRBJ2-2; D remains unclear. Trimming cost V 3 bases and J 1 base, with 6 bases left between them. This CDR3 is built from 14 residues. CDR1 is MNHNY, CDR2 SVGAGI, per germline (reference sequence). The CDR3 sequence is CASSYRLNTGELFF. The CDR3 bases are TGTGCCAGCAGTTATCGGTTGAACACCGGGGAGCTGTTTTTT.

This clone was found a few times. The gene calls are TRBV3-1 (or the pseudogene TRBV3-2) and TRBJ2-2; D call uncertain. Germline loops: CDR1 LGHDT, CDR2 YNNKEL (reference sequence). V dropped 3 bases and J dropped 3 bases, with 5 bases sitting between them. CDR3 length: 13 amino acids. The CDR3 reads CASSHADTGELFF. In DNA, the CDR3 is TGTGCCAGCAGCCATGCGGACACCGGGGAGCTGTTTTTT.

The V and J genes are TRBV15 and TRBJ2-3, with D hard to call. V lost 0 bases and J 4 bases, leaving 11 bases between the germline ends. CDR3 length equals 15 residues. Per the germline V gene, CDR1 is LNHNV and CDR2 is YYDKDF (reference sequence). CDR3 amino acids: CATSREGPRSDTQYF. The CDR3 nucleotides are TGTGCCACCAGCAGAGAAGGTCCCCGTTCAGATACGCAGTATTTT.

V gene TRBV20-1 combines with J gene TRBJ2-1; possibly TRBD1 for D (6 bases). Trimming stripped 3 bases from V and 2 bases from J, with 17 bases between. Per germline, CDR1 DFQATT and CDR2 SNEGSKA (reference sequence). The CDR3 spans 16 residues. In nucleotides, the CDR3 is TGCAGTGCTAGTAATATCTGGCAGGGGACCTACAATGAGCAGTTCTTC. Encoded protein: CSASNIWQGTYNEQFF.

This clone was observed a few times. The rearrangement uses TRBV30 and TRBJ1-1; a possible D gene is TRBD1 (5 bases). The CDR3 totals 13 residues. CDR1 GTSNPN and CDR2 SVGIG come from the germline V gene (reference sequence). The V end was cut by 0 bases, the J end by 6 bases, with 11 bases between. The CDR3 loop reads CAWSVWGGSEAFF. CDR3 sequence (DNA): TGTGCCTGGAGTGTATGGGGGGGTTCTGAAGCTTTCTTT.

V is TRBV5-1 and J is TRBJ2-1; weak D call: TRBD1 (6 bases). This CDR3 spans 15 amino acids. The germline V and J ends were trimmed by 0 bases and 4 bases, with 11 bases remaining between them. CDR1 and CDR2 (germline): SGHRS, YFSETQ. DNA for the CDR3: TGCGCCAGCAGCTTGGCCGGTCAGGGGTACAATGAGCAGTTCTTC. This encodes CASSLAGQGYNEQFF.

This clone was detected a few times. The chain uses TRBV21-1 and TRBJ1-5; the DNA was not compared with TRBD1, the D call given in the table. TRBV21-1 is a pseudogene. This CDR3 contains 16 residues. The CDR3 coding sequence is TGTGCCAGCAGCAAAGCGCTACAGGGGGCGGATCAGCCCCAGCATTTT. Residues: CASSKALQGADQPQHF.

The rearrangement uses TRBV12-3 or TRBV12-4 and TRBJ1-5; no clear D gene. The CDR3 contains 13 residues. The ends were cut back, 6 bases at V and 4 bases at J, with 10 bases in the middle. Here the CDR3 reads CASSPRVNQPQHF. The DNA of the CDR3 is TGTGCCAGCAGCCCTCGGGTGAATCAGCCCCAGCATTTT.

The V call is TRBV10-3, the J call TRBJ1-1, with D possibly being TRBD1 (6 bases). V lost 6 bases to trimming and J lost 0 bases, with 8 bases between them. The CDR3 totals 13 residues. Germline-derived CDR1 and CDR2 are ENHRY and SYGVKD. The CDR3 DNA reads TGTGCCATCAGGACAGGCATGAACACTGAAGCTTTCTTT. Translating it yields CAIRTGMNTEAFF.